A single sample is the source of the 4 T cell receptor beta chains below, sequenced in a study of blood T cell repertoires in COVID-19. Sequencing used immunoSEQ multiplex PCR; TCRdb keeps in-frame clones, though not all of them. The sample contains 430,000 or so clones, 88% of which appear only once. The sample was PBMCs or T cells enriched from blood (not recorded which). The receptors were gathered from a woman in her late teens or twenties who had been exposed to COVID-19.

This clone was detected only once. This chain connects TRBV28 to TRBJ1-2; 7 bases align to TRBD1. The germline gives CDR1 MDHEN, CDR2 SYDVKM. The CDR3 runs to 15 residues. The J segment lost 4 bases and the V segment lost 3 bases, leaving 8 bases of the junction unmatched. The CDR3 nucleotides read TGTGCCAGCAGTTTGGACGTCGGACAGGTCTATGGCTACACCTTC. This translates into CASSLDVGQVYGYTF.

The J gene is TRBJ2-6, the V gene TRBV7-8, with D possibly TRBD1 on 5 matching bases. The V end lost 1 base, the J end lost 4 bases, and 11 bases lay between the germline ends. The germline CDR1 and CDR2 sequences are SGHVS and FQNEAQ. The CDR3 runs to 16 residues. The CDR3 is CASSLVVGVGANVLTF. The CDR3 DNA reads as TGTGCCAGCAGCTTAGTAGTAGGGGTCGGGGCCAACGTCCTGACTTTC.

The CDR3 protein is CASSPLPGQTFNYGYTF. CDR3 sequence (DNA): TGTGCCAGCAGTCCATTACCAGGACAGACCTTTAACTATGGCTACACCTTC. The rearrangement links TRBV6-6 to TRBJ1-2; possible D gene TRBD1, 6 bases. CDR1 is MNHNY, CDR2 SVGAGI, per germline (reference sequence). V lost 5 bases and J 1 base, leaving 20 bases between the germline ends. The CDR3 runs 17 residues.

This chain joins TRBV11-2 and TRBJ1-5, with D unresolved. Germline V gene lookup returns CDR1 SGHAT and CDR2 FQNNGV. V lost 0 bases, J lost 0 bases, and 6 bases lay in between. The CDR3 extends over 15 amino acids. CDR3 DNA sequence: TGTGCCAGCAGCTTAGACGGGTATAGCAATCAGCCCCAGCATTTT. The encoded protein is CASSLDGYSNQPQHF.